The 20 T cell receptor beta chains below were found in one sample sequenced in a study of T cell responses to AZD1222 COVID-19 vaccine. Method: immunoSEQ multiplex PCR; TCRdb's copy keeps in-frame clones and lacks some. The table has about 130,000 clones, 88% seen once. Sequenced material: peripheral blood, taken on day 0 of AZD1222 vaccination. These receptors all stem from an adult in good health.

The CDR3 sequence: CASSYRTEAFF. Written as DNA, the CDR3 is TGTGCCAGCAGTTACCGGACTGAAGCTTTCTTT. The gene calls are TRBV6-2 or TRBV6-3 and TRBJ1-1; no clear D. Trimming cost V 2 bases and J 5 bases, with 3 bases left between them. The CDR3 is 11 residues long. The germline V gene encodes CDR1 MNHEY and CDR2 SVGEGT.

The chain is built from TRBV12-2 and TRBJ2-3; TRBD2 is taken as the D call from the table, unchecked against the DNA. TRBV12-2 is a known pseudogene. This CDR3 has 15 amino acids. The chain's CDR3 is CASRPGLAEGDTQYF. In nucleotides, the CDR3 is TGTGCAAGTCGCCCAGGACTAGCGGAAGGGGATACGCAGTATTTT.

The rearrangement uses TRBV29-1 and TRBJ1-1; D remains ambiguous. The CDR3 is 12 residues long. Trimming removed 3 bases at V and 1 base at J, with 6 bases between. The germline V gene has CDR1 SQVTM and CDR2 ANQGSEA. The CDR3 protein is CSVDRENTEAFF. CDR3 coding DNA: TGCAGCGTTGACAGAGAGAACACTGAAGCTTTCTTT. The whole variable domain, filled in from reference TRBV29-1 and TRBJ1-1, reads SAVISQKPSRDICQRGTSLTIQCQVDSQVTMMFWYRQQPGQSLTLIATANQGSEATYESGFVIDKFPISRPNLTFSTLTVSNMSPEDSSIYLCSVDRENTEAFFGQGTRLTVV.

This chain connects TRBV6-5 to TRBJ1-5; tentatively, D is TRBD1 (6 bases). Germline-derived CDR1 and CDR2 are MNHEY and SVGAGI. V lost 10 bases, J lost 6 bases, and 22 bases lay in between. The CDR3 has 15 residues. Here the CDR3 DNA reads TGTGCCACTCGTAGAGACAGGCAAGGGAGTCAGCCCCAGCATTTT. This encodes CATRRDRQGSQPQHF.

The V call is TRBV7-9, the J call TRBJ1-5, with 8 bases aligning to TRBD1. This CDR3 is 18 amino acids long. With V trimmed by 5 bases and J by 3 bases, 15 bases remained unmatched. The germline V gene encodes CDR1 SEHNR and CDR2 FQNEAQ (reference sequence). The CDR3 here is CASSRGQGVGGVNQPQHF. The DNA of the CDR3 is TGTGCCAGCAGCCGCGGACAGGGAGTGGGGGGTGTCAATCAGCCCCAGCATTTT.

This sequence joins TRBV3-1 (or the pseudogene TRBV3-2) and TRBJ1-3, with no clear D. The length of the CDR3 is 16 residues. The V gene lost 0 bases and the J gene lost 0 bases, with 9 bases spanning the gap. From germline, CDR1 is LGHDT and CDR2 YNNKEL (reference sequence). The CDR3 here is CASSQESQSSGNTIYF. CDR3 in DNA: TGTGCCAGCAGCCAAGAGTCACAGAGCTCTGGAAACACCATATATTTT.

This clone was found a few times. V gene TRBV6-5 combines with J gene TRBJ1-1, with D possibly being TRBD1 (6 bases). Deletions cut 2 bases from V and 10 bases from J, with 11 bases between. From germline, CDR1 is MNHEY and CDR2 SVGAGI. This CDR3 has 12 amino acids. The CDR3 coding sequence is TGTGCCAGCAGTTACGAAGGGGGGCGAGCTTTCTTT. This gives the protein CASSYEGGRAFF.

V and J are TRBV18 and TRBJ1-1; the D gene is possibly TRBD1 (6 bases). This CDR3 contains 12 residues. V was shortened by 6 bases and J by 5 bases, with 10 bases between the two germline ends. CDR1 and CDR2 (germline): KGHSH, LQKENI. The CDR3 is CASSTGQTEAFF. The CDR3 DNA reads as TGTGCCAGCTCTACAGGGCAAACTGAAGCTTTCTTT.

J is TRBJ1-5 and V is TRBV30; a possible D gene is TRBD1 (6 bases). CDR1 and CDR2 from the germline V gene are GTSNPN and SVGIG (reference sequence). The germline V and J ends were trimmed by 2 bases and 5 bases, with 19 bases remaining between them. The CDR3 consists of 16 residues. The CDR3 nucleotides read TGTGCCTGGAGTCCTAGGGGTAGGGGGGCGGATCAGCCCCAGCATTTT. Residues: CAWSPRGRGADQPQHF.

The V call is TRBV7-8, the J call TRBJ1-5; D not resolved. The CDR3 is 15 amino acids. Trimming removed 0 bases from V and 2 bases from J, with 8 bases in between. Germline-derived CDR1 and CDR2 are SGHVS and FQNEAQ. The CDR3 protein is CASSLARSGNQPQHF. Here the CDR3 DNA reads TGTGCCAGCAGCTTAGCAAGGTCGGGCAATCAGCCCCAGCATTTT.

The CDR3, as DNA: TGTGCCAGCAGCTTAGGAGCACTTAACTATGGCTACACCTTC. Its protein is CASSLGALNYGYTF. The rearrangement joins TRBV7-2 to TRBJ1-2; D remains ambiguous. The V end was cut by 1 base, the J end by 1 base, with 7 bases between. CDR1 and CDR2 (germline): SGHTA, FQGNSA. This CDR3 is built from 14 residues. The complete variable domain, with remaining parts taken from reference TRBV7-2 and TRBJ1-2, reads GAGVSQSPSNKVTEKGKDVELRCDPISGHTALYWYRQSLGQGLEFLIYFQGNSAPDKSGLPSDRFSAERTGGSVSTLTIQRTQQEDSAVYLCASSLGALNYGYTFGSGTRLTVV.

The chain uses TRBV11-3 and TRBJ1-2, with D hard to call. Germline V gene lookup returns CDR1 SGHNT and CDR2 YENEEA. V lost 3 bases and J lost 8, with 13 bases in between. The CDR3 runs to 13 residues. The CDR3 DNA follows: TGTGCCAGCAGCTTTTTTGAACGAACCGGCTACACCTTC. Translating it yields CASSFFERTGYTF.

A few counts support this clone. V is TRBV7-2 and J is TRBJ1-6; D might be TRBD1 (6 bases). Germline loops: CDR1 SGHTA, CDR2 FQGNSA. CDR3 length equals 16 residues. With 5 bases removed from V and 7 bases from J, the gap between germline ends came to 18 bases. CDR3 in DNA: TGTGCCAGCAGCCTAGGGGGAGGGGGGTCGAATTCACCCCTCCACTTT. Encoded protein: CASSLGGGGSNSPLHF.

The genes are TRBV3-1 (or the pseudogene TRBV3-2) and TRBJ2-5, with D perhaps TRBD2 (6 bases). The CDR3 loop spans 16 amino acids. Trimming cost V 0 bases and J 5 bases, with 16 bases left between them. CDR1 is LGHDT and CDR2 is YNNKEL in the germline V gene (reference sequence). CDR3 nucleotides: TGTGCCAGCAGCCAAGATTACGGAGGGGCGGGGGAGACCCAGTACTTC. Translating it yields CASSQDYGGAGETQYF.

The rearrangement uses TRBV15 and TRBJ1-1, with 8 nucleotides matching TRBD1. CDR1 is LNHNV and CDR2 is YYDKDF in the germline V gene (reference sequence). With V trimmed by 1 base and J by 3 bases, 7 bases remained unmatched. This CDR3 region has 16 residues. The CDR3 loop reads CATSRGPRGLYTEAFF. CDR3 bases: TGTGCCACCAGCAGAGGTCCCAGGGGGCTTTACACTGAAGCTTTCTTT.

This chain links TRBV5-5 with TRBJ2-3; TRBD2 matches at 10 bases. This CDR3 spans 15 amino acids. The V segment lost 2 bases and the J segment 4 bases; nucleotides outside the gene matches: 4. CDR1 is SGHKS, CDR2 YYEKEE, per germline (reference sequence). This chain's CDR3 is CASSFSGLAADTQYF. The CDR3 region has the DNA TGTGCCAGCAGCTTTTCCGGACTAGCGGCAGATACGCAGTATTTT.

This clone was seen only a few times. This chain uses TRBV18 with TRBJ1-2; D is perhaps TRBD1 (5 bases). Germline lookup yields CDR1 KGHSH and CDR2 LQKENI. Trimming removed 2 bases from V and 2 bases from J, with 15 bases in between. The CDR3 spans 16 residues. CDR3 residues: CASSPYRQITNYGYTF. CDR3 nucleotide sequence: TGTGCCAGCTCACCATACAGACAGATAACAAACTATGGCTACACCTTC.

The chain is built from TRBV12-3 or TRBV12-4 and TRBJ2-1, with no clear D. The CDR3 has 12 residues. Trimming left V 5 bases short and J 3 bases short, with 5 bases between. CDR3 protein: CASSGYYNEQFF. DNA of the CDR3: TGTGCCAGCAGTGGGTACTACAATGAGCAGTTCTTC.

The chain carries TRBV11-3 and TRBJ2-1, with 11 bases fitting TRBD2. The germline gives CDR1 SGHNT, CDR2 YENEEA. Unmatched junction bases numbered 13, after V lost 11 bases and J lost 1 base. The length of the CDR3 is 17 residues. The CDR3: CAPLSGTSGLSYNEQFF. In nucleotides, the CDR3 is TGTGCCCCCTTATCCGGGACTAGCGGACTGTCCTACAATGAGCAGTTCTTC.

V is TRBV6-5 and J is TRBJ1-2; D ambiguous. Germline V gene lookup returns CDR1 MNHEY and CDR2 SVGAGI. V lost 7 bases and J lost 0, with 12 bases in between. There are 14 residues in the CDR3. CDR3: CASTPLSANYGYTF. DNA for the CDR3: TGTGCCAGCACTCCGCTTTCCGCTAACTATGGCTACACCTTC.